Sequencing of this TCR beta chain was carried out in a study of blood T cell repertoires in COVID-19. Background on the study: Italy, Spain and the United States were the sources of the convalescent and acute COVID-19 samples. Nucleic acid was either cDNA or gDNA, and it came from T cells, B-cell-depleted T cells, or PBMCs.

Germline V gives CDR1 LGHNT, CDR2 FRNRAP. The CDR3 loop spans 12 amino acids. Trimming left V 4 bases short and J 3 bases short, with 7 bases between. In the study's own analysis: Amplifying reference gene primers gave estimates of nucleated cell counts. Repertoires were generated with immunoSEQ multiplex PCR, while TCRdb's copy carries only in-frame clones and drops some. That table gives V, J and clone size, and the DNA gave D and trimming. The table shows hundreds of thousands of clones, with 70% to 90% occurring only once. Sequenced input: peripheral blood. The source is a human donor in a cohort sampled during active COVID-19. The J gene is TRBJ2-7, the V gene TRBV12-5; D remains unclear. The DNA for the CDR3 is TGTGCTAGTGGTTCTTCCTTCTACGAGCAGTACTTC. Protein product: CASGSSFYEQYF.